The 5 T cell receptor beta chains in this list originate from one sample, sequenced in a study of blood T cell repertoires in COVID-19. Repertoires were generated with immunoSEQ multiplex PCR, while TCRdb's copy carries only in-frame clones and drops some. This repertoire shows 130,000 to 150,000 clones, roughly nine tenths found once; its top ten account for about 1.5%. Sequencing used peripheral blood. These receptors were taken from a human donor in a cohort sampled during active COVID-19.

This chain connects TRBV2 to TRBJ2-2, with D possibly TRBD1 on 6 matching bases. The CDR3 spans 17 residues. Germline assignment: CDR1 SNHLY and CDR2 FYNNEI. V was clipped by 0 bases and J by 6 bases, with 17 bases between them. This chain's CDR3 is CASSEALVGQLAGELFF. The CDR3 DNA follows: TGTGCCAGCAGTGAAGCGCTTGTCGGACAGCTAGCCGGGGAGCTGTTTTTT.

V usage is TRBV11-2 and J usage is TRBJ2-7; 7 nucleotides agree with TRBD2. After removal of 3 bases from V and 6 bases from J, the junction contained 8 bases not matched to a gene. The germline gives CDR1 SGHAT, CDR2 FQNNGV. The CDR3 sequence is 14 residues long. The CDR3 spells CASSFSGPTGEQYF. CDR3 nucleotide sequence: TGTGCCAGCAGCTTTAGCGGGCCCACGGGCGAGCAGTACTTC. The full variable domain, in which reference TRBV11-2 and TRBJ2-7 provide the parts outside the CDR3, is EAGVAQSPRYKIIEKRQSVAFWCNPISGHATLYWYQQILGQGPKLLIQFQNNGVVDDSQLPKDRFSAERLKGVDSTLKIQPAKLEDSAVYLCASSFSGPTGEQYFGPGTRLTVT.

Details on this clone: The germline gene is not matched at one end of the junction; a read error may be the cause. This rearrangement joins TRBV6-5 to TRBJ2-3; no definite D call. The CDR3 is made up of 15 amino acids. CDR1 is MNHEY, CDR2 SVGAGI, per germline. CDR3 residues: CASSDSRGRTDTQYF. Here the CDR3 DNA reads TGTGCCAGCAGTGACTCCAGAGGTCGCACAGATACGCAGTATTTT.

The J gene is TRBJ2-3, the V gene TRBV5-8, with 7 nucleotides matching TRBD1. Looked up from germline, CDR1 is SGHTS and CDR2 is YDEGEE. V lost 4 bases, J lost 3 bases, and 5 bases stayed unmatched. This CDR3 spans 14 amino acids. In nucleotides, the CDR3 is TGTGCCAGCAGCATCGCACAGGGGACAGATACGCAGTATTTT. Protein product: CASSIAQGTDTQYF.

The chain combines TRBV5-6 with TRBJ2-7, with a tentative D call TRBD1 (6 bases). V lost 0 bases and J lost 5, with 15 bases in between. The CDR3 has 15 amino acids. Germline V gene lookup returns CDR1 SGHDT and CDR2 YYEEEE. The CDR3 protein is CASSLDLNRVDEQYF. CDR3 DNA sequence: TGTGCCAGCAGCTTGGACCTTAACAGGGTAGACGAGCAGTACTTC. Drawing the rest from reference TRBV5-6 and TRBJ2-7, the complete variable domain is DAGVTQSPTHLIKTRGQQVTLRCSPKSGHDTVSWYQQALGQGPQFIFQYYEEEERQRGNFPDRFSGHQFPNYSSELNVNALLLGDSALYLCASSLDLNRVDEQYFGPGTRLTVT.